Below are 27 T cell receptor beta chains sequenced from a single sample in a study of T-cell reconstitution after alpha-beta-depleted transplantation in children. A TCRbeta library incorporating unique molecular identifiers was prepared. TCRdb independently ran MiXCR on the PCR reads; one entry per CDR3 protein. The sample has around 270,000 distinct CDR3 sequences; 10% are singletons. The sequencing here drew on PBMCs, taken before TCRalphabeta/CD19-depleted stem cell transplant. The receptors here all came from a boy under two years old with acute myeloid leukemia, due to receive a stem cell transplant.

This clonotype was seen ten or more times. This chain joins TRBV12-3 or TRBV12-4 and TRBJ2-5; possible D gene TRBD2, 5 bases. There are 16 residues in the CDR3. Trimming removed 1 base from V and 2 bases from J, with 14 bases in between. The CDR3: CASSLGRLASQETQYF. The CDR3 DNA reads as TGTGCCAGCAGTTTAGGGCGGCTAGCTTCACAAGAGACCCAGTACTTC.

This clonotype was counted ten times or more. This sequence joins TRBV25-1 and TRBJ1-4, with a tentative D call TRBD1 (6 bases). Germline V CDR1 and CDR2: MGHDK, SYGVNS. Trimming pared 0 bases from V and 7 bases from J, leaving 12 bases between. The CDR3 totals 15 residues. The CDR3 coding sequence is TGTGCCAGCAGTGAATATCGGGGGGCAAGTGAAAAACTGTTTTTT. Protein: CASSEYRGASEKLFF.

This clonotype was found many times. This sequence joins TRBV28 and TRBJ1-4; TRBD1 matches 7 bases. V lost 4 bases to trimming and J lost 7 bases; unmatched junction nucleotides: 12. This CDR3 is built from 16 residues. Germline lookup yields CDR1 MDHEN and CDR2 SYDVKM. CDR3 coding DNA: TGTGCCAGCAGTTCCCGCTACAGGGGTACTGGTGAAAAACTGTTTTTT. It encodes CASSSRYRGTGEKLFF.

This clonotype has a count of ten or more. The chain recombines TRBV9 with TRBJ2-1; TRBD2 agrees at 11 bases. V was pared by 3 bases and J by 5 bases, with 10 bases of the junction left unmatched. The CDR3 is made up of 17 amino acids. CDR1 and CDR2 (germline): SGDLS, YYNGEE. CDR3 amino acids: CASSGAPLAGGNNEQFF. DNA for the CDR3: TGTGCCAGCAGCGGAGCCCCTCTAGCGGGGGGCAACAATGAGCAGTTCTTC.

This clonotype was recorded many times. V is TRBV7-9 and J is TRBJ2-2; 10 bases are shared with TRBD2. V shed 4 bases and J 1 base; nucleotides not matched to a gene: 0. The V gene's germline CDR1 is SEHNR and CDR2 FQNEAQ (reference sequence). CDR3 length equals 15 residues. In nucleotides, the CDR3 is TGTGCCAGCAGCTCTAGCGGGAGGAACACCGGGGAGCTGTTTTTT. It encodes CASSSSGRNTGELFF.

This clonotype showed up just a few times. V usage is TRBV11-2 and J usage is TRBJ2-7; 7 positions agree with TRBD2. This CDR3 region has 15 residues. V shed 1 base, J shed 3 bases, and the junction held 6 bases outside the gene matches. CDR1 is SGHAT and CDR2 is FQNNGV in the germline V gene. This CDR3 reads CASSLAPAGSYEQYF. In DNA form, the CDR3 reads TGTGCCAGCAGCTTAGCCCCAGCGGGGAGCTACGAGCAGTACTTC.

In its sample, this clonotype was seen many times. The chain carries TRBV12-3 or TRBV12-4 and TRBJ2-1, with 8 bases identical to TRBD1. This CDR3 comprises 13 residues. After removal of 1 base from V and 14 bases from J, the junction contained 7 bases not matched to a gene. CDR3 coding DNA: TGTGCCAGCAGTTTAGTGTACAGGGGGGAAAAGTTCTTC. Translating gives CASSLVYRGEKFF.

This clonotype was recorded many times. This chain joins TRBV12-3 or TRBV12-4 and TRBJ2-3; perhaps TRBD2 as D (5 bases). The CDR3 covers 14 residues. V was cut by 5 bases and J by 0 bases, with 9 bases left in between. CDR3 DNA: TGTGCCAGCAGTCCCCTAGCTAGCACAGATACGCAGTATTTT. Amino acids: CASSPLASTDTQYF.

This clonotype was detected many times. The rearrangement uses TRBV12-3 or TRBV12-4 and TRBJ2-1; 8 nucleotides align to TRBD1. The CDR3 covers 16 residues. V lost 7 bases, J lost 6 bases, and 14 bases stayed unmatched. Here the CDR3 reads CASTLGRTGRLNEQFF. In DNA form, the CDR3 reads TGTGCCAGCACTCTGGGTCGGACAGGGCGTCTCAATGAGCAGTTCTTC.

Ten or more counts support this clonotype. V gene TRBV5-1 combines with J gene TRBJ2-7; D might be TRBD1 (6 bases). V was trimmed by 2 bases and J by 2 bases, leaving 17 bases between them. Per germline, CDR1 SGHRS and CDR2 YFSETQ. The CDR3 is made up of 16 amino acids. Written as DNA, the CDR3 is TGCGCCAGCAGCTTTTCAGGGGTCATACGGACCTACGAGCAGTACTTC. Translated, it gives CASSFSGVIRTYEQYF.

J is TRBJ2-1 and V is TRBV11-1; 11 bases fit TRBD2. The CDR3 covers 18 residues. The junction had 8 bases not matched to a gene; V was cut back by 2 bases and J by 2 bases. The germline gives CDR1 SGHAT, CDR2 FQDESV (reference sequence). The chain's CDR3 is CASSLLRLAGYPYNEQFF. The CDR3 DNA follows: TGTGCCAGCAGCTTACTCCGACTAGCGGGGTATCCCTACAATGAGCAGTTCTTC.

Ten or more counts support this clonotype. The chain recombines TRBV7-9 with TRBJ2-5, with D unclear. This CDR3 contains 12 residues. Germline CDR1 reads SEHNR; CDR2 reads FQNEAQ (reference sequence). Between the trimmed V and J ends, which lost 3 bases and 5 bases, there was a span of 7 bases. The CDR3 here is CASSLGMETQYF. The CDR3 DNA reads TGTGCCAGCAGCTTGGGGATGGAGACCCAGTACTTC.

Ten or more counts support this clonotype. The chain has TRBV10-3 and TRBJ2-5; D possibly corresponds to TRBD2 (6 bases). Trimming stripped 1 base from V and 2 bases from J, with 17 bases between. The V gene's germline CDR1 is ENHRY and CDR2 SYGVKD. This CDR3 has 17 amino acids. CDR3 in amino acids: CAISEWDSSVSQETQYF. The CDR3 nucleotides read TGTGCCATCAGTGAGTGGGATTCTAGCGTATCACAAGAGACCCAGTACTTC.

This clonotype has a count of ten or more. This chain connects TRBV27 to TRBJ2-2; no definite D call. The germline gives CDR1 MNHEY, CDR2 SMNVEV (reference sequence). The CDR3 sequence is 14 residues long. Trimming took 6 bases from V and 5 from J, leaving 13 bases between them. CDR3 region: CASSRRVKTGELFF. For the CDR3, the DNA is TGTGCCAGCAGCCGCCGTGTGAAGACCGGGGAGCTGTTTTTT.

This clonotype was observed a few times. CDR3 in amino acids: CASSHFGGETDTQYF. The CDR3 DNA reads TGTGCCAGCAGCCACTTTGGGGGGGAGACAGATACGCAGTATTTT. The gene calls are TRBV12-3 or TRBV12-4 and TRBJ2-3, with 7 bases lining up with TRBD2. CDR3 length equals 15 residues. V lost 6 bases and J lost 3; bases outside the gene matches: 9.

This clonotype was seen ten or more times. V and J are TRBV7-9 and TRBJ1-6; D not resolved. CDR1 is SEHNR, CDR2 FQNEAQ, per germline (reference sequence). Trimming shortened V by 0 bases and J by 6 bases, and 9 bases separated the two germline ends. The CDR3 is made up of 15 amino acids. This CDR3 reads CASSLADRANSPLHF. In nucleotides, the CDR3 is TGTGCCAGCAGCTTAGCTGACCGCGCTAATTCACCCCTCCACTTT.

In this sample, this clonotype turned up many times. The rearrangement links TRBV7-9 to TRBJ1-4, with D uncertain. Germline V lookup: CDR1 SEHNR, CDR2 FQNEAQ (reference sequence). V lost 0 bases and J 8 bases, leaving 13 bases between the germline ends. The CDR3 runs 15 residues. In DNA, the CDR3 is TGTGCCAGCAGCTTAGCATCACGGCGGCGAGAAAAACTGTTTTTT. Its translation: CASSLASRRREKLFF.

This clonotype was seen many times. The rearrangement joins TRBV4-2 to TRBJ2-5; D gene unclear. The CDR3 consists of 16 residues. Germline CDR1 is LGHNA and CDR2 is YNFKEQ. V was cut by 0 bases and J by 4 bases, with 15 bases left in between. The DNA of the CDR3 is TGTGCCAGCAGCCAAGATGGGCATCACAAAGGAGAGACCCAGTACTTC. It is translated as CASSQDGHHKGETQYF.

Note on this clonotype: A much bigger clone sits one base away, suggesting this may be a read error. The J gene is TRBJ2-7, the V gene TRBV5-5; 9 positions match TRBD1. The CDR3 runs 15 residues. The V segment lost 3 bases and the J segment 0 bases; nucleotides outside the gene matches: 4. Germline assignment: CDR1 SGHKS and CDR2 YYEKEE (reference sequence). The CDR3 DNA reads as TGTGCCAGCAGCTCTGGGACAGGGAGCTCCTACGAGCAGTACTTC. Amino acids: CASSSGTGSSYEQYF.

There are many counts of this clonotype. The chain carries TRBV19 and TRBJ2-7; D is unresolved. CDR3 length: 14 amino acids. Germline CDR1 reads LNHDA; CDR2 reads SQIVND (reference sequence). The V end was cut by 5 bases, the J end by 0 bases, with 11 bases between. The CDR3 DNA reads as TGTGCCAGTAGTCGTCGGGTTTCCTCCTACGAGCAGTACTTC. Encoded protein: CASSRRVSSYEQYF.

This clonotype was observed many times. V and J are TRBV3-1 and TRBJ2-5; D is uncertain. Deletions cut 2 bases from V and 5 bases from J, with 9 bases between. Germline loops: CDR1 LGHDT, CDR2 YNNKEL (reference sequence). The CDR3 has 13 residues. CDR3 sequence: CASSQPDGETQYF. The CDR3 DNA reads TGTGCCAGCAGCCAACCCGATGGGGAGACCCAGTACTTC.

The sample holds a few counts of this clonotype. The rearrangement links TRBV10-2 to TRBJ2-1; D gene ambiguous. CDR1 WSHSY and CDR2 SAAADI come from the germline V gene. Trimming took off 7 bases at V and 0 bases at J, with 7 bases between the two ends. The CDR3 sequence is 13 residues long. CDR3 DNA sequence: TGCGCCAGCACAGAAAGCTCCTACAATGAGCAGTTCTTC. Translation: CASTESSYNEQFF.

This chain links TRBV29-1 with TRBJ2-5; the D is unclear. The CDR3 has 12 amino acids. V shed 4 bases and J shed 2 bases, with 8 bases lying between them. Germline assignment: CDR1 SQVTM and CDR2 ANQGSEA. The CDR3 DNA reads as TGCAGCGTTGCCCCAGGTCAAGAGACCCAGTACTTC. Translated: CSVAPGQETQYF.

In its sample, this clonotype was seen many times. CDR3 sequence (DNA): TGCAGCGTAAGCGGGAGGGCCACAGATACGCAGTATTTT. Its translation is CSVSGRATDTQYF. The rearrangement joins TRBV29-1 to TRBJ2-3; 10 nucleotides align to TRBD2. With 6 bases clipped from V and 2 bases from J, the junction kept 2 bases outside the gene matches. The CDR3 loop spans 13 amino acids. CDR1 is SQVTM and CDR2 is ANQGSEA in the germline V gene.

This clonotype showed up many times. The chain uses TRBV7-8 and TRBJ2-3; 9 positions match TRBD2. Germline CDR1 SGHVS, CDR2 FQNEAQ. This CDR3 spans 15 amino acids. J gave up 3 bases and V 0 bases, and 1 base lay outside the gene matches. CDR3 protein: CASSLAGLATDTQYF. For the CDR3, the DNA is TGTGCCAGCAGCTTAGCCGGACTAGCGACAGATACGCAGTATTTT.

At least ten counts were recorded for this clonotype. The CDR3 loop is CASSLIGGYLQPNEQFF. The CDR3 DNA follows: TGCGCCAGCAGCTTAATAGGAGGGTACCTCCAACCCAATGAGCAGTTCTTC. The V call is TRBV5-1, the J call TRBJ2-1; maybe TRBD2 (6 bases). The CDR3 extends over 17 amino acids. Per the germline V gene, CDR1 is SGHRS and CDR2 is YFSETQ. The V and J ends lost 2 bases and 6 bases respectively, with 21 bases between them.

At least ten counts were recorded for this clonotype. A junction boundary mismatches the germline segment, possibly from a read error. CDR3 sequence: CAISEALAGGPGNEQFF. CDR3 bases: TGTGCCATCAGTGAAGCCCTAGCGGGGGGGCCGGGAAATGAGCAGTTCTTC. This rearrangement joins TRBV6-1 to TRBJ2-1; 12 nucleotides line up with TRBD2. Germline V gene data show CDR1 as MNHNS and CDR2 as SASEGT. The CDR3 spans 17 residues.